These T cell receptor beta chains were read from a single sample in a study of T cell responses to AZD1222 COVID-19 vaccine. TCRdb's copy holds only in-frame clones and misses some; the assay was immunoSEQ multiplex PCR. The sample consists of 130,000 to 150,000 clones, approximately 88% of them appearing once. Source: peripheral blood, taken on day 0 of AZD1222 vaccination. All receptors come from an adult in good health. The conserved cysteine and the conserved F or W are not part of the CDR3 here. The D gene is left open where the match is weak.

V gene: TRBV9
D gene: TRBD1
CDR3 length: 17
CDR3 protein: ASSARTGDPAGSNSPLH

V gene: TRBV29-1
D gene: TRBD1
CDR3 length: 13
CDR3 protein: SVDLGQGLSYEQY

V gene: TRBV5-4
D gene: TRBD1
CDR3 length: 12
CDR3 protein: ASGRTGEGGGYT

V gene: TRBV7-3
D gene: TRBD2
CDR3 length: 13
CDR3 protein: ASSSVAGGVHEQY

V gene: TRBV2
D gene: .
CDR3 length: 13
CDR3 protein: ASSEQGFNTGELF

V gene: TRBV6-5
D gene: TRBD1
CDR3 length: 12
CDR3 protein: ASRAGQGAVEQF

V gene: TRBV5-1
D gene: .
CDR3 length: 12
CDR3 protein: ASSVDRRDGELF

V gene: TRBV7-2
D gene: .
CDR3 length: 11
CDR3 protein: ASSLGGPYEQY

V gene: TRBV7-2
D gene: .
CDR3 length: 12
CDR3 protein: ASSLQGEYNEQF

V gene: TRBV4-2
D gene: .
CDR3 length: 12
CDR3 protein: ASSQVYGDGGYT

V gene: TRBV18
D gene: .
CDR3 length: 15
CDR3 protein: ASPAAKGPTGANVLT

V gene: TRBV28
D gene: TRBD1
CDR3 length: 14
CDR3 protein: ASSITGAPNTGELF

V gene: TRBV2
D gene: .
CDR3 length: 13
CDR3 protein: ASTAIRGVAGGYT

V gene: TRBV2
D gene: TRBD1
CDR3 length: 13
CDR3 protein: ASTPTGIDTYGYT

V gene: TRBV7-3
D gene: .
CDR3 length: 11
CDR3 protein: ASSPREGNTIY

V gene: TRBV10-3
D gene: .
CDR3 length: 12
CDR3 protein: AISAMDPNTEAF

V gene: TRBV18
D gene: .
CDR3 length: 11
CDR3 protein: ASSPTGNTEAF

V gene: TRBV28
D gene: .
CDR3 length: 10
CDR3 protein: ATTANREKLF

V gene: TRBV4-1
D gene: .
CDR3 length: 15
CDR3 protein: ASSQDVPNRGNQPQH

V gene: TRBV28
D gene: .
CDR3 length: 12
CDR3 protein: ASGGPIDNYGYT

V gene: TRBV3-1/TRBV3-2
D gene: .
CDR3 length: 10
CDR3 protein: ASSQDVYEQY

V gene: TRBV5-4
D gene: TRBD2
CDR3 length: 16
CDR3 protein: ASSLGASGGISKNIQY